This TCR beta chain was identified in a study of blood T cell repertoires in COVID-19 (dated by TCRdb to the early 2020s). At the level of the whole study: The collaborator samples originated in the United States, Italy and Spain and spanned the acute and convalescent phases of COVID-19. The prospective study material was composed of cDNA or gDNA derived from T cells, B-cell-depleted T cells, or PBMCs. Subjects who had been exposed to COVID-19, were actively infected with it, or had recovered from it provided the deeply sampled blood TCRbeta repertoires that made up the dataset. The repertoires were released in a freely available public database meant as a resource for research on the immune response to SARS-CoV-2. The samples were drawn from the first 160 participants of the ongoing ImmuneRACE study and from under 1,500 subjects provided by 6 global collaborators. Sample metadata almost always included a de-identified subject ID, COVID-19 status, age in years and sex. HLA class I and class II types, where available, came from metadata supplied by the sample provider rather than from assay-based typing.

TCRbeta CDR3 regions were amplified from genomic DNA by means of the immunoSEQ Assay, a bias-controlled multiplex PCR. The published analysis was carried out like this. The number of nucleated cells in each sample was estimated from the amplification of reference gene primers within the assay. To quantify the absolute abundance of each unique TCRbeta CDR3 rearrangement, sequence reads were collapsed and filtered. Productive Simpson clonality was computed per sample as the square root of Simpson's diversity index over productive rearrangements. Not all clones reach the TCRdb copy of this immuneACCESS table, which keeps in-frame sequences only. Checked studies attribute under half of the gap to unresolved V genes and leave the rest unexplained. V and J calls and clone size come straight from that table; D and trimming were deduced from the DNA. The table for this sample lists roughly 300,000 clones; roughly 91% of them were counted only once. The top ten clonotypes cover about 2.3% of the sample.

Participants in the prospective study were aged roughly 18 to 100 years, lived in some 24 United States geographic areas, and enrolled through a virtual design. To assign participants to cohorts, the prospective study relied on clinical history that participants themselves reported in a screening survey and a study questionnaire. In the prospective study, mobile phlebotomists collected whole blood, serum and a nasopharyngeal or oropharyngeal swab from each participant. Participants in the prospective study had the option to provide additional blood draws and questionnaires over an approximately 2-month period. Prospective study blood samples were shipped either frozen or at room temperature before DNA extraction. On this clone: Its antigen specificity is not known. Base qualities are not recorded, but no much larger clone differs from it by a single base.

Measured from the cysteine to the phenylalanine, the CDR3 is 18 residues long. The DNA shown is the 54-base CDR3, in frame from base 1. Clipping removes 3 bases from V and 0 bases from J, with 10 as the unmatched junction base count. CDR1 and CDR2 are read off the germline V gene as SNHLY and FYNNEI. Broad study findings and their caveats: The amount of clinical and demographic metadata varied by source and participant and was provided uncurated.

The sample comprised PBMCs or T cells enriched from blood (not recorded which). The sequence was obtained from a woman aged 40 to 50 with acute COVID-19. Here the chain combines TRBV2 and TRBJ2-1; 8 junctional bases match TRBD2. The CDR3 has the sequence CASSDRSLAGSSYNEQFF. The sequenced DNA is TGTGCCAGCAGTGACAGGAGTCTAGCGGGTAGCTCCTACAATGAGCAGTTCTTC.